Sequencing of this T cell receptor beta chain was carried out in a study of Graves' ophthalmopathy and Graves' hyperthyroidism. Orbital computed tomography, thyroid ultrasound, TRAb, serum thyroxine and clinical symptoms formed the basis of diagnosis. The length of the CDR3 is 14 residues. In germline, CDR1 is ENHRY, CDR2 SYGVKD. The V and J ends lost 3 bases and 3 bases, in that order; junction bases with no gene match: 3. Investigators amplified TCR beta CDR3 regions from RNA transcripts. Amplification began with first-round RT-PCR using HTBI primers, then second-round multiplex PCR was performed. A single record per CDR3 protein comes from TCRdb applying MiXCR to the multiplex PCR reads. Altogether roughly 400,000 distinct CDR3 sequences are present, approximately 18% being singletons, with the ten largest covering roughly 2.3%.

The sequence derives from an adult woman with stable Graves' hyperthyroidism. The chain uses TRBV10-3 and TRBJ2-7; 9 nucleotides match TRBD2. Sequencing was carried out using peripheral blood. CDR3 in amino acids: CAISERLAVYEQYF. The CDR3 coding sequence is TGTGCCATCAGTGAACGACTAGCGGTCTACGAGCAGTACTTC.